A single sample is the source of the 2 T cell receptor beta chains below, sequenced in a study of OX40 agonist ivuxolimab in advanced cancers. Here immunoSEQ multiplex PCR was the method, and the copy in TCRdb shows in-frame clones only, minus some. The sample shows roughly 70,000 clones, 75% to 90% of them seen only once. Material: CD4+ or CD8+ T cells sorted from blood, obtained in a trial of the OX40 agonist ivuxolimab. The origin of the receptors is an adult with an advanced solid tumor such as melanoma, head and neck, liver or kidney cancer.

The V gene is TRBV7-2, the J gene TRBJ2-1; 7 nucleotides match TRBD2. V gave up 6 bases and J gave up 5 bases; unmatched junction bases: 4. CDR1 is SGHTA, CDR2 FQGNSA, per germline. The CDR3 extends over 13 amino acids. The CDR3 here is CASRRLADNEQFF. In nucleotides, the CDR3 is TGTGCCAGCAGGAGACTAGCCGACAATGAGCAGTTCTTC.

This chain links TRBV7-9 with TRBJ1-3; 7 bases agree with TRBD1. J was trimmed by 1 base and V by 6 bases; bases with no gene match: 6. This CDR3 has 15 amino acids. CDR1 is SEHNR, CDR2 FQNEAQ, per germline (reference sequence). The CDR3 loop is CASSTGEYSGNTIYF. The CDR3 bases are TGTGCCAGCAGTACAGGGGAATATTCTGGAAACACCATATATTTT.